Here is one TCR beta chain with its context. The sample comes from a study of CD8+ T cells in alopecia areata. Extraction of RNA preceded its reverse transcription into cDNA, which served as the sequencing template. Libraries were prepared by immunoSEQ multiplex PCR; TCRdb keeps only in-frame clonotypes and omits some of them. The table records 150,000 or so clones, 87% of them present only once. Trimming left V 6 bases short and J 3 bases short, with 15 bases between. The CDR3 sequence is 14 residues long. CDR1 is SEHNR and CDR2 is FQNEAQ in the germline V gene (reference sequence). Material: CD8+ T cells sorted from blood, obtained at week 0. The clonotype was recovered from a human donor with alopecia areata. The chain links TRBV7-9 to TRBJ2-7; possibly TRBD2 for D (5 bases). CDR3 sequence: CASRGSTEVYEQYF. CDR3 coding DNA: TGTGCCAGCAGGGGATCGACGGAGGTCTACGAGCAGTACTTC.